This T cell receptor (beta chain) was captured in a study of early T cells in non-severe SARS-CoV-2 infection. The CDR3 is made up of 16 amino acids. Looked up from germline, CDR1 is DFQATT and CDR2 is SNEGSKA (reference sequence). With 2 bases removed from V and 0 bases from J, the gap between germline ends came to 14 bases. Individual cDNA molecules received unique molecular identifiers during library preparation. TCRdb passed the 5' RACE reads through MiXCR, listing each CDR3 protein once. Here the sample spans about 49,000 distinct CDR3 sequences, approximately 4.1% being singletons. This clonotype was recorded at least ten times. Its target is not known. Study-level points and caveats: Matching against VDJdb likely underestimated virus-specific expansions, favoring anti-spike CD8.

This TCR derives from an adult who was a healthcare worker with PCR-confirmed SARS-CoV-2 infection or an uninfected control (not recorded which). The chain employs TRBV20-1 and TRBJ2-1; D call uncertain. The sequenced sample was whole blood. The CDR3 DNA sequence: TGCAGTGCTAGATCGACGGTCGGATACTCCTACAATGAGCAGTTCTTC. Its translation is CSARSTVGYSYNEQFF.